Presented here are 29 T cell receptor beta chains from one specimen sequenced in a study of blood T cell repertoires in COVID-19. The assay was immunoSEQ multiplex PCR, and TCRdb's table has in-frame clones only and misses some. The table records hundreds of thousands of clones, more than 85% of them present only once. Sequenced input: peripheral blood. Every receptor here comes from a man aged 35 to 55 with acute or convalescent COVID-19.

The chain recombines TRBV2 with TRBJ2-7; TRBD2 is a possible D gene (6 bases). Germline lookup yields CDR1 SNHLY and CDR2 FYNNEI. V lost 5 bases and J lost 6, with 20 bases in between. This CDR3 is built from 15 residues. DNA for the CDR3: TGTGCCAGCAGTAGATCCCCCGGGGGTACGGGCGAGCAGTACTTC. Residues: CASSRSPGGTGEQYF.

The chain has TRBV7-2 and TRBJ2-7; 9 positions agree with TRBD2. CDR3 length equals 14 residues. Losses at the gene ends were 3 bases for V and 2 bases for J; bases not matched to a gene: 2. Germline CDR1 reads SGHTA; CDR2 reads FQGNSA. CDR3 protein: CASSFSGSAYEQYF. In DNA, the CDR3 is TGTGCCAGCAGCTTTAGCGGGAGCGCCTACGAGCAGTACTTC.

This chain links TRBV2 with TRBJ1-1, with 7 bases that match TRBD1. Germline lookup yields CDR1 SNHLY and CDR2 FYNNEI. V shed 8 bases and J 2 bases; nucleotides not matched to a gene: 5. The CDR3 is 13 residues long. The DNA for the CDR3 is TGTGCCAGCTCGGGACAGTCTAACACTGAAGCTTTCTTT. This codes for CASSGQSNTEAFF.

The CDR3 region is CASRNSGGTYEQYF. CDR3 bases: TGTGCCAGTCGGAACTCTGGCGGCACCTACGAGCAGTACTTC. This chain links TRBV19 with TRBJ2-7; no definite D call. Deletions cut 8 bases from V and 2 bases from J, with 16 bases between. The CDR3 has 14 amino acids. From germline, CDR1 is LNHDA and CDR2 SQIVND (reference sequence).

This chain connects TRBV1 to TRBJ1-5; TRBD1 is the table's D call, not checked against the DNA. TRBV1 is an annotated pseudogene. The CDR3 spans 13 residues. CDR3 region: CTSNPGWNQPQHF. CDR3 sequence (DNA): TGCACTTCAAACCCTGGCTGGAATCAGCCCCAGCATTTT.

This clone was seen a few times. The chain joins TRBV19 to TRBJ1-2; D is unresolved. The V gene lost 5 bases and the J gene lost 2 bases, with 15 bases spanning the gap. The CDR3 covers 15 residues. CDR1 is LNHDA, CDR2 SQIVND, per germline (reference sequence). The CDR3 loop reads CASSPQAPINYGYTF. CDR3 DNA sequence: TGTGCCAGTAGTCCCCAGGCTCCGATAAACTATGGCTACACCTTC.

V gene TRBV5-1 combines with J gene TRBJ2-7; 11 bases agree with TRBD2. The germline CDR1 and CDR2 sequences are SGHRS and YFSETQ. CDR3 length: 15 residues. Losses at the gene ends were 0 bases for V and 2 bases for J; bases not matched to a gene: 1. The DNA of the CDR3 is TGCGCCAGCAGCTTGGCACTAGCGGGGGCCTACGAGCAGTACTTC. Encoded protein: CASSLALAGAYEQYF.

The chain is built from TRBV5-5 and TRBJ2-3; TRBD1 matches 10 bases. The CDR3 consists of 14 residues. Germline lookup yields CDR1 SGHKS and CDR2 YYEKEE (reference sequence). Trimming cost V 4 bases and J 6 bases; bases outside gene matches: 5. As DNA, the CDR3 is TGTGCCAGCAGCAGGACAGGGGGTGTTGATACGCAGTATTTT. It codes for CASSRTGGVDTQYF. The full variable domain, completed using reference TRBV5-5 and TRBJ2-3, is DAGVTQSPTHLIKTRGQQVTLRCSPISGHKSVSWYQQVLGQGPQFIFQYYEKEERGRGNFPDRFSARQFPNYSSELNVNALLLGDSALYLCASSRTGGVDTQYFGPGTRLTVL.

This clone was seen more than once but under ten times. CDR3 bases: TGTGCCAGTAGTATGTCACAGACTGGGGCCAACGTCCTGACTTTC. Its protein is CASSMSQTGANVLTF. The rearrangement uses TRBV19 and TRBJ2-6, with D hard to call. The germline gives CDR1 LNHDA, CDR2 SQIVND (reference sequence). The CDR3 is made up of 15 amino acids. The ends were cut back, 3 bases at V and 2 bases at J, with 8 bases in the middle.

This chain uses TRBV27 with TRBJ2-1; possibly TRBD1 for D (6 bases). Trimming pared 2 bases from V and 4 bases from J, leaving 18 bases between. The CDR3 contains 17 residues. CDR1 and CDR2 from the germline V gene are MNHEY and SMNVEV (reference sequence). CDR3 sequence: CASSLGQGRIVYNEQFF. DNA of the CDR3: TGTGCCAGCAGTTTAGGGCAGGGGCGTATAGTTTACAATGAGCAGTTCTTC.

CDR3 bases: TGTGCCAGCAGTTGGAGGGGTACCTACGAGCAGTACTTC. Its protein product is CASSWRGTYEQYF. The V call is TRBV28, the J call TRBJ2-7; D is possibly TRBD2 (6 bases). Germline V CDR1 and CDR2: MDHEN, SYDVKM. The CDR3 has 13 residues. Trimming removed 4 bases from V and 2 bases from J, with 9 bases in between.

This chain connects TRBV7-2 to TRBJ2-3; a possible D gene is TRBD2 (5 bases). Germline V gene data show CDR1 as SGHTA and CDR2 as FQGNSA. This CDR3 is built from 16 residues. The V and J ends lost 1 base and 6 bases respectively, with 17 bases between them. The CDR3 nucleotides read TGTGCCAGCAGCTTAGATGGCGGGTCCCGCGGGGATACGCAGTATTTT. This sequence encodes CASSLDGGSRGDTQYF.

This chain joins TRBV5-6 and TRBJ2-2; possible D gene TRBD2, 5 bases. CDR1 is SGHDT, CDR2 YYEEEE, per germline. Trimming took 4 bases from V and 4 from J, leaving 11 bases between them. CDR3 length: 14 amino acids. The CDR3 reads CASSLQGSTGELFF. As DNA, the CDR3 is TGTGCCAGCAGCCTCCAAGGGAGCACCGGGGAGCTGTTTTTT. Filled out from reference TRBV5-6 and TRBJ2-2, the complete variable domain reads DAGVTQSPTHLIKTRGQQVTLRCSPKSGHDTVSWYQQALGQGPQFIFQYYEEEERQRGNFPDRFSGHQFPNYSSELNVNALLLGDSALYLCASSLQGSTGELFFGEGSRLTVL.

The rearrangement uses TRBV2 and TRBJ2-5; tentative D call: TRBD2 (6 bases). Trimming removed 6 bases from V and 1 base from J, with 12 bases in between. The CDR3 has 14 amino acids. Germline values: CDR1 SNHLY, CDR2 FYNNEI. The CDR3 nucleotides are TGTGCCAGCAGCCCCCGAGCGGGCCAAGAGACCCAGTACTTC. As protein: CASSPRAGQETQYF.

Here the CDR3 DNA reads TGTGCCAGCAGCCAAGACCAGGGGAGCGGCAATCAGCCCCAGCATTTT. Residues: CASSQDQGSGNQPQHF. This chain connects TRBV14 to TRBJ1-5; TRBD1 might be the D (6 bases). The CDR3 spans 16 residues. Germline CDR1 and CDR2: SGHDN and FVKESK. Trimming left V 0 bases short and J 2 bases short, with 11 bases between.

The CDR3 DNA is TGTGCCAGCAGCTACCGGGACAGGGAAGAGACCCAGTACTTC. It codes for CASSYRDREETQYF. The V gene is TRBV14, the J gene TRBJ2-5, with 9 bases aligning to TRBD1. V was clipped by 5 bases and J by 3 bases; unmatched bases: 4. CDR1 and CDR2 from the germline V gene are SGHDN and FVKESK. There are 14 residues in the CDR3.

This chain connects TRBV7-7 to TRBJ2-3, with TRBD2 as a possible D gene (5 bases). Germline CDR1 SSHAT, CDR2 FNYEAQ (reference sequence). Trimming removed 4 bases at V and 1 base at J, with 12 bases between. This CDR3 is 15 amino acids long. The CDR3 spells CASSSSSFGTDTQYF. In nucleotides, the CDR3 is TGTGCCAGCAGCTCCTCTAGCTTTGGCACAGATACGCAGTATTTT.

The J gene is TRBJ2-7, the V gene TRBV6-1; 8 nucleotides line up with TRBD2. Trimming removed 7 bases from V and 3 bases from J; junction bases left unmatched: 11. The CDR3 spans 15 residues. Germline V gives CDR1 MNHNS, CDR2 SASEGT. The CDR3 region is CASNRAGGIGYEQYF. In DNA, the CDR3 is TGTGCCAGCAATAGGGCGGGAGGTATAGGCTACGAGCAGTACTTC.

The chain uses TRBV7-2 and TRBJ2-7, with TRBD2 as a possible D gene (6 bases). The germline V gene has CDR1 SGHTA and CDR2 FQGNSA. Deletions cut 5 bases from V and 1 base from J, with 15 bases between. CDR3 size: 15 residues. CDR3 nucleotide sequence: TGTGCCAGCAGCCCGATGGCGGGGTTTTCCTACGAGCAGTACTTC. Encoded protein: CASSPMAGFSYEQYF. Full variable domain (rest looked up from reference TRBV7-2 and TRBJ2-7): GAGVSQSPSNKVTEKGKDVELRCDPISGHTALYWYRQSLGQGLEFLIYFQGNSAPDKSGLPSDRFSAERTGGSVSTLTIQRTQQEDSAVYLCASSPMAGFSYEQYFGPGTRLTVT.

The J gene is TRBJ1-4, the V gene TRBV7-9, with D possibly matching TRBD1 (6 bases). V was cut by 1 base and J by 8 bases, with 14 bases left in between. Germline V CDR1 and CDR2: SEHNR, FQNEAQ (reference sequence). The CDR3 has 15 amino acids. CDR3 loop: CASSLDRQVSEKLFF. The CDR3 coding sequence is TGTGCCAGCAGCTTAGACAGACAGGTTTCCGAAAAACTGTTTTTT.

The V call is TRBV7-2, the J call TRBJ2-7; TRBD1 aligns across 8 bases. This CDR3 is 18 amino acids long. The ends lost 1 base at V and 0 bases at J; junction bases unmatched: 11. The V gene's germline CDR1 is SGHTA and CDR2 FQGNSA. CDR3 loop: CASSLVSQAGGASYEQYF. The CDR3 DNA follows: TGTGCCAGCAGCTTAGTGTCCCAAGCAGGGGGCGCCTCCTACGAGCAGTACTTC.

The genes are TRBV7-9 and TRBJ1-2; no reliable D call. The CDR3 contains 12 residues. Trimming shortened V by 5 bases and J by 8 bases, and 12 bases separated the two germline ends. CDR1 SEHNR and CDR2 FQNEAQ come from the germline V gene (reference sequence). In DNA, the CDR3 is TGTGCCAGCAGCCTACTTGAGGAGGGCTACACCTTC. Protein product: CASSLLEEGYTF.

The DNA of the CDR3 is TGTGCCTGGAGTACTTACAGGAGTAGGGCGAACACCATATATTTT. This gives the protein CAWSTYRSRANTIYF. The chain recombines TRBV30 with TRBJ1-3; TRBD1 is a possible D gene (5 bases). This CDR3 has 15 residues. V was cut by 2 bases and J by 7 bases, with 18 bases left in between. Per the germline V gene, CDR1 is GTSNPN and CDR2 is SVGIG (reference sequence).

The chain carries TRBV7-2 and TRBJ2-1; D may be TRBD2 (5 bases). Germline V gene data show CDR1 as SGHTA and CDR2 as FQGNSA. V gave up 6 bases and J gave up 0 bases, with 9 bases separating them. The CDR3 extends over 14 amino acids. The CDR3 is CASSPGYSYNEQFF. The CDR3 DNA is TGTGCCAGCAGTCCGGGATACTCCTACAATGAGCAGTTCTTC.

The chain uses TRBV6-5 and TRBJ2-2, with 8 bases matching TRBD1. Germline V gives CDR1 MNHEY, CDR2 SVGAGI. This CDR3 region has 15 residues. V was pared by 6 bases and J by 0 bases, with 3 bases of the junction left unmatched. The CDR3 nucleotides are TGTGCCAGCAGACCGACAGGGGCGAACACCGGGGAGCTGTTTTTT. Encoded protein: CASRPTGANTGELFF.

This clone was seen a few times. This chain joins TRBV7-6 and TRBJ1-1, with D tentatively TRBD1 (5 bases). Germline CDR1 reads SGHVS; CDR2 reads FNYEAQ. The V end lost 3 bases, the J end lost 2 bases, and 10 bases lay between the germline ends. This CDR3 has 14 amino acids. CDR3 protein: CASSLGGPNTEAFF. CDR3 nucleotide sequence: TGTGCCAGCAGCTTGGGGGGTCCCAACACTGAAGCTTTCTTT.

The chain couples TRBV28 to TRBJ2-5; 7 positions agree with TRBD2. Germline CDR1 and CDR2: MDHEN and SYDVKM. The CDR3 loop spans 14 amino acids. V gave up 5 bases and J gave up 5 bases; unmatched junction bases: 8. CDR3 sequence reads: CASSKRGSRETQYF. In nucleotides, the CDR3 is TGTGCCAGCAGTAAACGCGGGAGTAGGGAGACCCAGTACTTC. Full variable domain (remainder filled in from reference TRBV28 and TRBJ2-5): DVKVTQSSRYLVKRTGEKVFLECVQDMDHENMFWYRQDPGLGLRLIYFSYDVKMKEKGDIPEGYSVSREKKERFSLILESASTNQTSMYLCASSKRGSRETQYFGPGTRLLVL.

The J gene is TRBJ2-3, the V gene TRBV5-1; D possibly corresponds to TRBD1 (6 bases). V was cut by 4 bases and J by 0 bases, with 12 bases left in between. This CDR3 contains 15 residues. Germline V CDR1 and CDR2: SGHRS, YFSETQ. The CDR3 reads CASSVGQRSTDTQYF. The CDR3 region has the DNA TGCGCCAGCAGCGTCGGACAGCGTAGCACAGATACGCAGTATTTT.

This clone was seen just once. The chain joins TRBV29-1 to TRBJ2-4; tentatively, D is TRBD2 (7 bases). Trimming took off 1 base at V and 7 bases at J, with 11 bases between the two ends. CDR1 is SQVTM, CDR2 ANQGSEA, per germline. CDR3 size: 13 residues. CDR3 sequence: CSVEAGGGNIQYF. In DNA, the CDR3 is TGCAGCGTTGAAGCGGGGGGCGGGAACATTCAGTACTTC.